This entry lists 24 T cell receptor beta chains sequenced from one sample in a study of shared clonotypes between healthy human individuals. Using immunoSEQ multiplex PCR, the repertoire was profiled, and TCRdb retains in-frame clones only, with some absent. The sample lists around 2,000,000 clones, 95% occurring once. Specimen: naive CD4+ T cells sorted from blood. As to subset: CD45RA+ positively selected. Every receptor here comes from a man aged 18 to 29 in good health.

V is TRBV18 and J is TRBJ1-2; 7 bases are shared with TRBD1. The CDR3 spans 15 residues. Germline V gives CDR1 KGHSH, CDR2 LQKENI. J was trimmed by 6 bases and V by 0 bases; bases with no gene match: 7. The CDR3: CASSPPNRGTDGYTF. In DNA form, the CDR3 reads TGTGCCAGCTCACCACCGAACAGGGGCACCGATGGCTACACCTTC.

The rearrangement links TRBV5-1 to TRBJ2-7, with 13 bases matching TRBD2. Germline CDR1 reads SGHRS; CDR2 reads YFSETQ. The length of the CDR3 is 15 residues. The trim removed 4 bases at V and 5 bases at J, leaving 6 bases unmatched. The CDR3 region is CASSPEGLAGHEQYF. CDR3 bases: TGCGCCAGCAGCCCGGAGGGACTAGCGGGGCACGAGCAGTACTTC.

The V call is TRBV6-1, the J call TRBJ1-4; TRBD1 might be the D (5 bases). The V gene's germline CDR1 is MNHNS and CDR2 SASEGT. The length of the CDR3 is 16 residues. Trimming took off 4 bases at V and 4 bases at J, with 16 bases between the two ends. The CDR3 DNA reads TGTGCCAGCAGTGTTAGCTTCGGGGCAGATAATGAAAAACTGTTTTTT. It specifies CASSVSFGADNEKLFF.

This chain joins TRBV30 and TRBJ1-1; no clear D gene. V lost 4 bases to trimming and J lost 6 bases, with 12 bases between them. The CDR3 runs to 12 residues. Germline values: CDR1 GTSNPN, CDR2 SVGIG (reference sequence). The CDR3 DNA reads TGTGCCTGGACCACCACCGGGCCTGAAGCTTTCTTT. It specifies CAWTTTGPEAFF. The full variable domain, completed using reference TRBV30 and TRBJ1-1, is SQTIHQWPATLVQPVGSPLSLECTVEGTSNPNLYWYRQAAGRGLQLLFYSVGIGQISSEVPQNLSASRPQDRQFILSSKKLLLSDSGFYLCAWTTTGPEAFFGQGTRLTVV.

The V call is TRBV6-5, the J call TRBJ1-2, with 9 nucleotides matching TRBD1. The CDR3 covers 15 residues. J was trimmed by 6 bases and V by 10 bases; bases with no gene match: 15. Looked up from germline, CDR1 is MNHEY and CDR2 is SVGAGI. The CDR3 nucleotides read TGTGCCACCAGATCTCCGGGACAGGGTTTAGATGGCTACACCTTC. Translating it yields CATRSPGQGLDGYTF.

The chain recombines TRBV7-2 with TRBJ1-2; 10 bases align to TRBD1. The ends lost 4 bases at V and 8 bases at J; junction bases unmatched: 4. Germline V gene lookup returns CDR1 SGHTA and CDR2 FQGNSA. CDR3 size: 13 residues. The CDR3 DNA sequence: TGTGCCAGCAGCTCCCGGGACAGGGGCGGCTACACCTTC. This codes for CASSSRDRGGYTF.

CDR3 bases: TGTGCCAGCAGCCAAGATTCGGGGGGAAGCTCCTACAATGAGCAGTTCTTC. This gives the protein CASSQDSGGSSYNEQFF. V gene TRBV4-2 combines with J gene TRBJ2-1, with TRBD2 matching 7 bases. Germline V gene lookup returns CDR1 LGHNA and CDR2 YNFKEQ. The CDR3 loop spans 17 amino acids. V was clipped by 0 bases and J by 0 bases; unmatched bases: 5.

This clone has only one observation. The identical CDR3 is also encoded by other nucleotide sequences in the sample. This chain joins TRBV6-5 and TRBJ2-7; perhaps TRBD1 as D (5 bases). Germline V gene data show CDR1 as MNHEY and CDR2 as SVGAGI. V shed 0 bases and J shed 0 bases, with 6 bases lying between them. The CDR3 contains 14 residues. The CDR3 coding sequence is TGTGCCAGCAGTTACTCAGGGGTCTCCTACGAGCAGTACTTC. Protein product: CASSYSGVSYEQYF.

Notes on this clone: The sample has other DNA sequences that encode this CDR3 too. The chain uses TRBV7-2 and TRBJ2-1; D is unresolved. Germline values: CDR1 SGHTA, CDR2 FQGNSA. The CDR3 spans 11 residues. The germline V and J ends were trimmed by 5 bases and 10 bases, with 9 bases remaining between them. The CDR3: CASSPLGEQFF. The DNA of the CDR3 is TGTGCCAGCAGCCCCCTAGGGGAGCAGTTCTTC.

The CDR3 bases are TGTGCCAGTCACAGTTCGACAGCCTATAGCAATCAGCCCCAGCATTTT. Its protein is CASHSSTAYSNQPQHF. This chain connects TRBV2 to TRBJ1-5; tentatively, D is TRBD1 (5 bases). The CDR3 consists of 16 residues. Deletions cut 9 bases from V and 0 bases from J, with 18 bases between. CDR1 is SNHLY and CDR2 is FYNNEI in the germline V gene.

V is TRBV18 and J is TRBJ2-7; no reliable D call. Germline loops: CDR1 KGHSH, CDR2 LQKENI. This CDR3 has 15 amino acids. V lost 3 bases and J 4 bases, leaving 16 bases between the germline ends. The CDR3, as DNA: TGTGCCAGCTCACCTCTCCTGGGAAGTTGGTACGAGCAGTACTTC. Its protein is CASSPLLGSWYEQYF.

This chain joins TRBV4-3 and TRBJ2-3, with 10 bases fitting TRBD1. Germline assignment: CDR1 LGHNA and CDR2 YSLEER. Trimming at V came to 7 bases and at J to 1 base, leaving 5 bases not matched to a gene. The CDR3 is made up of 15 amino acids. Written as DNA, the CDR3 is TGCGCCAGCACGACCGGACAGGGGGGCACAGATACGCAGTATTTT. Its protein product is CASTTGQGGTDTQYF.

The chain recombines TRBV7-8 with TRBJ2-7; D call uncertain. The CDR3 loop spans 16 amino acids. V lost 5 bases to trimming and J lost 6 bases, with 23 bases between them. Germline V gene sequence: CDR1 SGHVS, CDR2 FQNEAQ. For the CDR3, the DNA is TGTGCCAGCAGCCGCGAGATACGCAGGTCGATTCTCGAGCAGTACTTC. It yields the protein CASSREIRRSILEQYF. The whole variable domain, remainder taken from reference TRBV7-8 and TRBJ2-7, is GAGVSQSPRYKVAKRGQDVALRCDPISGHVSLFWYQQALGQGPEFLTYFQNEAQLDKSGLPSDRFFAERPEGSVSTLKIQRTQQEDSAVYLCASSREIRRSILEQYFGPGTRLTVT.

The chain uses TRBV25-1 and TRBJ1-3; D ambiguous. The germline V gene encodes CDR1 MGHDK and CDR2 SYGVNS. CDR3 length: 12 amino acids. Deletions cut 10 bases from V and 3 bases from J, with 10 bases between. CDR3 sequence reads: CATATNGNTIYF. Written as DNA, the CDR3 is TGTGCCACCGCCACTAATGGAAACACCATATATTTT.

This sequence joins TRBV28 and TRBJ1-1, with 10 positions matching TRBD1. The CDR3 sequence is 16 residues long. Germline CDR1 MDHEN, CDR2 SYDVKM. V was pared by 2 bases and J by 1 base, with 4 bases of the junction left unmatched. CDR3: CASSLGTGVGNTEAFF. The CDR3 DNA follows: TGTGCCAGCAGTTTAGGGACAGGGGTGGGGAACACTGAAGCTTTCTTT. The whole variable domain, remainder taken from reference TRBV28 and TRBJ1-1, is DVKVTQSSRYLVKRTGEKVFLECVQDMDHENMFWYRQDPGLGLRLIYFSYDVKMKEKGDIPEGYSVSREKKERFSLILESASTNQTSMYLCASSLGTGVGNTEAFFGQGTRLTVV.

This rearrangement joins TRBV30 to TRBJ1-2; 7 positions match TRBD1. V lost 5 bases to trimming and J lost 4 bases; unmatched junction nucleotides: 13. Looked up from germline, CDR1 is GTSNPN and CDR2 is SVGIG (reference sequence). This CDR3 has 15 amino acids. In DNA form, the CDR3 reads TGTGCCTGGCAAAACCAGGGGGTAAGGGGCTATGGCTACACCTTC. Translation: CAWQNQGVRGYGYTF.

This chain joins TRBV19 and TRBJ1-5; D is possibly TRBD1 (5 bases). Germline assignment: CDR1 LNHDA and CDR2 SQIVND (reference sequence). This CDR3 is built from 16 residues. The V end was cut by 4 bases, the J end by 6 bases, with 19 bases between. The DNA of the CDR3 is TGTGCCAGTAGTACGACTCTAGTCAGGGCGGTTCAGCCCCAGCATTTT. It encodes CASSTTLVRAVQPQHF.

V is TRBV5-4 and J is TRBJ2-3; the D gene is possibly TRBD2 (6 bases). Germline V gene data show CDR1 as SGHNT and CDR2 as YYREEE (reference sequence). The CDR3 runs to 14 residues. Trimming shortened V by 4 bases and J by 2 bases, and 11 bases separated the two germline ends. CDR3 loop: CASSHSGITDTQYF. In DNA form, the CDR3 reads TGTGCCAGCAGCCATAGCGGAATCACAGATACGCAGTATTTT.

This rearrangement joins TRBV6-1 to TRBJ2-5, with D perhaps TRBD1 or TRBD2 (6 bases each). CDR1 and CDR2 (germline): MNHNS, SASEGT. The CDR3 extends over 15 amino acids. V lost 6 bases, J lost 5 bases, and 19 bases lay in between. The chain's CDR3 is CASREGVVGYETQYF. CDR3 nucleotide sequence: TGTGCCAGCAGGGAGGGGGTAGTAGGATACGAGACCCAGTACTTC.

The chain employs TRBV6-5 and TRBJ2-1; D tentatively fits TRBD1 or TRBD2 (6 bases each). The CDR3 is made up of 11 amino acids. The V and J ends lost 7 bases and 11 bases respectively, with 12 bases between them. Germline values: CDR1 MNHEY, CDR2 SVGAGI. For the CDR3, the DNA is TGTGCCAGCATGGTTGGGGGGCAGCAGTTCTTC. Translating gives CASMVGGQQFF.

J is TRBJ2-3 and V is TRBV6-5; either TRBD1 or TRBD2 may supply D (5 bases each). V dropped 2 bases and J dropped 6 bases, with 9 bases sitting between them. The CDR3 totals 13 residues. Germline V gene lookup returns CDR1 MNHEY and CDR2 SVGAGI. This chain's CDR3 is CASSYGGKDTQYF. CDR3 in DNA: TGTGCCAGCAGTTACGGGGGTAAGGATACGCAGTATTTT.

The rearrangement uses TRBV18 and TRBJ1-5, with a tentative D call TRBD1 (5 bases). In germline, CDR1 is KGHSH, CDR2 LQKENI. Trimming left V 4 bases short and J 9 bases short, with 13 bases between. The CDR3 spans 13 residues. CDR3 amino acids: CASSRSGDSPQHF. Here the CDR3 DNA reads TGTGCCAGCTCACGTTCGGGGGATTCGCCCCAGCATTTT.

This chain connects TRBV6-1 to TRBJ2-3, with TRBD2 identical over 13 bases. J lost 2 bases, V lost 2 bases, and 10 bases had no gene match. Germline CDR1 MNHNS, CDR2 SASEGT. The CDR3 is 19 amino acids. CDR3 in amino acids: CASSETLLGLAGNTDTQYF. CDR3 sequence (DNA): TGTGCCAGCAGTGAAACCCTCCTGGGACTAGCGGGGAACACAGATACGCAGTATTTT.

With respect to this clone: The identical CDR3 is also encoded by other nucleotide sequences in the sample. The chain has TRBV5-1 and TRBJ2-1; a possible D gene is TRBD2 (6 bases). CDR1 and CDR2 from the germline V gene are SGHRS and YFSETQ. V shed 4 bases and J shed 0 bases, with 11 bases lying between them. The CDR3 length is 15 residues. The CDR3 sequence is CASSLSGDSYNEQFF. DNA of the CDR3: TGCGCCAGCAGCCTGTCGGGGGACTCCTACAATGAGCAGTTCTTC.